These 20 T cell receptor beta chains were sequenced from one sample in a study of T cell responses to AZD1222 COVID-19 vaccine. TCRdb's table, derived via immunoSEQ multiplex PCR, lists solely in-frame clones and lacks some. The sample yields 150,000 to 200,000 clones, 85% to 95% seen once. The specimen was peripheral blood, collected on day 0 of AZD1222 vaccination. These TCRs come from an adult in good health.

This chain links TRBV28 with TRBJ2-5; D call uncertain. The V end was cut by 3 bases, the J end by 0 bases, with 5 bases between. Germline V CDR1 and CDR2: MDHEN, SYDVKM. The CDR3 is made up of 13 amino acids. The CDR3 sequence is CASSFLYQETQYF. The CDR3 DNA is TGTGCCAGCAGTTTTTTATACCAAGAGACCCAGTACTTC. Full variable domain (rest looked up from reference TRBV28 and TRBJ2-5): DVKVTQSSRYLVKRTGEKVFLECVQDMDHENMFWYRQDPGLGLRLIYFSYDVKMKEKGDIPEGYSVSREKKERFSLILESASTNQTSMYLCASSFLYQETQYFGPGTRLLVL.

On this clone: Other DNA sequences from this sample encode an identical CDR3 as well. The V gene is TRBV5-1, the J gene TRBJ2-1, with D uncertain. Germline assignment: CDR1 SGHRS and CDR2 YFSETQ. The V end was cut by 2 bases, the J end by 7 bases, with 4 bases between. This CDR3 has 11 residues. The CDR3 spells CASSLGNEQFF. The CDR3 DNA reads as TGCGCCAGCAGCTTAGGGAATGAGCAGTTCTTC.

CDR3 region: CASSTMEFMNTEAFF. For the CDR3, the DNA is TGTGCCAGCTCAACAATGGAATTCATGAACACTGAAGCTTTCTTT. The V call is TRBV18, the J call TRBJ1-1; D remains unclear. V dropped 5 bases and J dropped 0 bases, with 13 bases sitting between them. The CDR3 covers 15 residues. Germline CDR1 reads KGHSH; CDR2 reads LQKENI.

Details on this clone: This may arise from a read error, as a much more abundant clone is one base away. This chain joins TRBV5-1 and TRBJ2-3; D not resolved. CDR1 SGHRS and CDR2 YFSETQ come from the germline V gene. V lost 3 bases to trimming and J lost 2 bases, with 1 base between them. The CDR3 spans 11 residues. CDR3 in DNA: TGCGCCAGCAGCTACACAGATACGCAGTATTTT. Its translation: CASSYTDTQYF.

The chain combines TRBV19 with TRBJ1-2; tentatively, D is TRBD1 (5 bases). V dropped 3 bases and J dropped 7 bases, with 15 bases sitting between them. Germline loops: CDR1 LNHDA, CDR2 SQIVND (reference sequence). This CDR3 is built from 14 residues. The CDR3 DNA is TGTGCCAGTAGTATCCCGTGGGGGGGGACTGGCTACACCTTC. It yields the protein CASSIPWGGTGYTF.

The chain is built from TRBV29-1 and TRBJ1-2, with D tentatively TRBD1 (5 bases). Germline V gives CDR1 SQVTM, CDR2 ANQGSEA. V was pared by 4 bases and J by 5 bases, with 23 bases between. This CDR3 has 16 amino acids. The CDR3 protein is CSVGDFTGRAGYGYTF. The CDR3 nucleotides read TGCAGCGTTGGAGATTTTACGGGGCGTGCTGGATATGGCTACACCTTC.

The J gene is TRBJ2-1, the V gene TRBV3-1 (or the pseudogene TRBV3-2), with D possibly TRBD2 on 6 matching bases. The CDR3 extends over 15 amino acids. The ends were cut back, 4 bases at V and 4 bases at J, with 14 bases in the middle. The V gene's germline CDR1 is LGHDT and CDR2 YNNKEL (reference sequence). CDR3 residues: CASSPGNSGYNEQFF. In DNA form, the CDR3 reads TGTGCCAGCAGCCCCGGTAATAGCGGTTACAATGAGCAGTTCTTC.

The CDR3, as DNA: TGTGCCAGCCGTATAGGGGTTGGTCAGCCCCAGCATTTT. Amino acid sequence: CASRIGVGQPQHF. The V gene is TRBV6-5, the J gene TRBJ1-5, with a weak D call TRBD1 (5 bases). Germline loops: CDR1 MNHEY, CDR2 SVGAGI. This CDR3 is built from 13 residues. Trimming took off 8 bases at V and 6 bases at J, with 14 bases between the two ends.

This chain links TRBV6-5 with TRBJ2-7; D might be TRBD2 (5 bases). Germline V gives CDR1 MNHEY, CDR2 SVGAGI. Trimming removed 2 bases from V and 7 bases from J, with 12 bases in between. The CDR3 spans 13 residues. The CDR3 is CASSYGLAGEQYF. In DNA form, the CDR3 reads TGTGCCAGCAGTTACGGTCTAGCTGGAGAGCAGTACTTC.

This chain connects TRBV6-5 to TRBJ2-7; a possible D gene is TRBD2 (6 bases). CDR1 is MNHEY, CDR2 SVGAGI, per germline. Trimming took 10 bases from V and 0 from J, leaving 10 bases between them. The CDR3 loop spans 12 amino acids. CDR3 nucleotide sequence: TGTGCCACTGGGGGGAACTCCTACGAGCAGTACTTC. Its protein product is CATGGNSYEQYF.

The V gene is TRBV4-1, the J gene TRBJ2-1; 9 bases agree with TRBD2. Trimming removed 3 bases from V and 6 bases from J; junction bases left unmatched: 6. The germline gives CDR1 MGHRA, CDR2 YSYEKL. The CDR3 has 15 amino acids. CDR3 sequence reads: CASSQMGLASNEQFF. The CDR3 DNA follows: TGCGCCAGCAGCCAGATGGGACTAGCAAGCAATGAGCAGTTCTTC.

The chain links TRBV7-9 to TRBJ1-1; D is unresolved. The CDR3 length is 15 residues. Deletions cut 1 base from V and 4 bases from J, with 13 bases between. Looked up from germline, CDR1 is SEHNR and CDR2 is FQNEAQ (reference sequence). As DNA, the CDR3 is TGTGCCAGCAGCTTAGTAGGAGTGCTAGGCACTGAAGCTTTCTTT. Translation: CASSLVGVLGTEAFF.

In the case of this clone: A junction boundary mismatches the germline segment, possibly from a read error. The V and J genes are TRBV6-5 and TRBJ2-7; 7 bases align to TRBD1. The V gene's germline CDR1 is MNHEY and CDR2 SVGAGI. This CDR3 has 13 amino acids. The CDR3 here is CASRTPNRQGTLF. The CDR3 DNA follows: TGTGCCAGCAGAACCCCCAATAGACAGGGTACGCTCTTC.

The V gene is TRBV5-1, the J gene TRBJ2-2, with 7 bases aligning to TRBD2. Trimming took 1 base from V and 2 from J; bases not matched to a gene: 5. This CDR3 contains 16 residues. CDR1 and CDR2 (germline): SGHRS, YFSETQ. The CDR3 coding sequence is TGCGCCAGCAGCTTGTTAACGGGGGGAAACACCGGGGAGCTGTTTTTT. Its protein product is CASSLLTGGNTGELFF.

This CDR3 is CAWSVSWGTGSQPQHF. The CDR3 region has the DNA TGTGCCTGGAGTGTTAGTTGGGGGACAGGGAGTCAGCCCCAGCATTTT. The chain combines TRBV30 with TRBJ1-5, with 9 bases matching TRBD1. V lost 0 bases to trimming and J lost 6 bases; unmatched junction nucleotides: 9. The CDR3 runs to 16 residues. Germline V gene lookup returns CDR1 GTSNPN and CDR2 SVGIG (reference sequence). The full variable domain, in which reference TRBV30 and TRBJ1-5 provide the parts outside the CDR3, is SQTIHQWPATLVQPVGSPLSLECTVEGTSNPNLYWYRQAAGRGLQLLFYSVGIGQISSEVPQNLSASRPQDRQFILSSKKLLLSDSGFYLCAWSVSWGTGSQPQHFGDGTRLSIL.

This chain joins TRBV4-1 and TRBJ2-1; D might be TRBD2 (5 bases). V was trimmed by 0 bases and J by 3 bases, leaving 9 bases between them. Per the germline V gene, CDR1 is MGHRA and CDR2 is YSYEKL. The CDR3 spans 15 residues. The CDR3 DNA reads TGCGCCAGCAGCCAAGACCAAGGACTCTACAATGAGCAGTTCTTC. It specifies CASSQDQGLYNEQFF.

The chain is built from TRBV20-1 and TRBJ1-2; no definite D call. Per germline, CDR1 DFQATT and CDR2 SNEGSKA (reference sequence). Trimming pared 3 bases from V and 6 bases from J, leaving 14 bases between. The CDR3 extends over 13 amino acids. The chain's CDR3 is CSASGRTRDGYTF. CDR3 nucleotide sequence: TGCAGTGCTAGTGGCCGAACACGGGATGGCTACACCTTC.

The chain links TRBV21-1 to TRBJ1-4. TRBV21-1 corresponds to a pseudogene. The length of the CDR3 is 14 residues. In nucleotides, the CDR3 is TGTGCCAGCAGCAAAGTCCACGGTTGGGAAAAACTGTTTTTT. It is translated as CASSKVHGWEKLFF.

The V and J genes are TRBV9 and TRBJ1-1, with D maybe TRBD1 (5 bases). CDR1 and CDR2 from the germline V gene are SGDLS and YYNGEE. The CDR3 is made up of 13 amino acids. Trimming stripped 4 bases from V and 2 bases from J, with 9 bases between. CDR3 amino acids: CASSQGVNTEAFF. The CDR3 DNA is TGTGCCAGCAGCCAAGGGGTTAACACTGAAGCTTTCTTT.

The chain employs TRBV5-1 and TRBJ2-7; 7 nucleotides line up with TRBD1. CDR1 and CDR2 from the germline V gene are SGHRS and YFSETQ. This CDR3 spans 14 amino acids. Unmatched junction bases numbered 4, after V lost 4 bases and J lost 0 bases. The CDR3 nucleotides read TGCGCCAGCAGCCCCGGGGACAGCTCCTACGAGCAGTACTTC. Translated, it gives CASSPGDSSYEQYF.